Listed below are T cell receptor beta chains from one sample, sequenced in a study of blood T cell repertoires in COVID-19. Sequenced by immunoSEQ multiplex PCR; TCRdb stores in-frame clones only, minus some. The sample carries more than 15,000 clones, 85% to 90% recorded once. Specimen: peripheral blood. Source of these receptors: a woman older than 75 with COVID-19, enrolled during active disease. Each CDR3 is given with its conserved first and last residue.

j_call,v_call,cdr3_aa
TRBJ2-5,TRBV4-3,CASSLDRGGETQYF
TRBJ2-3,TRBV29-1,CSVEGPSAGGTDTQYF
TRBJ2-5,TRBV7-2,CASSLVRGETQYF
TRBJ2-7,TRBV11-2,CASSLWAFQYEQYF
TRBJ1-5,TRBV27,CASSTRHFSNQPQHF
TRBJ1-2,TRBV9,CASSVAGTDYGYTF
TRBJ2-1,TRBV5-6,CASNTGGGGRSYNEQFF
TRBJ2-2,TRBV7-8,CASSPRTGRSTGELFF
TRBJ1-5,TRBV6-6,CASSLTKDSYYSNQPQHF
TRBJ2-4,TRBV14,CASSQEVGGAKNIQYF
TRBJ1-3,TRBV5-1,CASSPLGGDPGNTIYF
TRBJ2-7,TRBV19,CASSIGGSNYEQYF
TRBJ2-1,TRBV15,CATSTGSGRGGYNEQFF
TRBJ2-1,TRBV10-3,CATMGGNGGGPGNEQFF
TRBJ2-3,TRBV18,CASSPSFREGGTDTQYF
TRBJ2-7,TRBV4-2,CASSQEVRTSGYEQYF
TRBJ2-6,TRBV28,CASSPGEVRSGANVLTF
TRBJ2-7,TRBV7-8,CASSPQGGVSVQYF
TRBJ1-2,TRBV19,CASSMDRRYGYTF
TRBJ2-3,TRBV7-9,CASSLGRAGAVADTQYF
TRBJ1-2,TRBV7-2,CASSLRTDYGYTF
TRBJ2-7,TRBV9,CASSLHQGTEQYF
TRBJ2-2,TRBV18,CASSPQGATNTGELFF
TRBJ1-2,TRBV6-5,CASGRAGGTYGYTF
TRBJ2-1,TRBV2,CASSEFGRERDNEQFF
TRBJ2-1,TRBV7-6,CASSLAGSGRAIEQFF
TRBJ2-1,TRBV6-5,CASSYGGSSYNEQFF
TRBJ2-3,TRBV14,CASSLNLGPDTQYF
TRBJ2-2,TRBV24-1,CATSEHSPNTGELFF
TRBJ2-2,TRBV3-1/TRBV3-2,CASSPAFMNTGELFF
TRBJ2-1,TRBV18,CASSPSALANNEQFF
TRBJ2-5,TRBV6-1,CASSELGGWETQYF
TRBJ2-1,TRBV4-1,CASSRLYDASEYNEQFF
TRBJ1-1,TRBV6-5,CASSYSTGGKTEAFF
TRBJ2-2,TRBV7-2,CASRLSRLGELFF
TRBJ2-3,TRBV3-1/TRBV3-2,CASSHRGRGGEADTQYF
TRBJ1-5,TRBV19,CASSLGGQTGQPQHF
TRBJ1-2,TRBV9,CASSVGKGGDYGYTF
TRBJ2-7,TRBV6-5,CASSAQGPYEQYF
TRBJ2-7,TRBV19,CATPGGPLIEQYF
TRBJ1-2,TRBV7-9,CASSLNRGDYGYTF
TRBJ2-3,TRBV19,CASSIGGGATDTQYF
TRBJ2-1,TRBV7-2,CASSLSGGVAYNEQFF
TRBJ2-3,TRBV9,CASSVQDRATQYF
TRBJ1-1,TRBV7-2,CASRRGERNTEAFF
TRBJ1-1,TRBV4-2,CASMTGIEAFF
TRBJ1-2,TRBV19,CASSITDYGYTF